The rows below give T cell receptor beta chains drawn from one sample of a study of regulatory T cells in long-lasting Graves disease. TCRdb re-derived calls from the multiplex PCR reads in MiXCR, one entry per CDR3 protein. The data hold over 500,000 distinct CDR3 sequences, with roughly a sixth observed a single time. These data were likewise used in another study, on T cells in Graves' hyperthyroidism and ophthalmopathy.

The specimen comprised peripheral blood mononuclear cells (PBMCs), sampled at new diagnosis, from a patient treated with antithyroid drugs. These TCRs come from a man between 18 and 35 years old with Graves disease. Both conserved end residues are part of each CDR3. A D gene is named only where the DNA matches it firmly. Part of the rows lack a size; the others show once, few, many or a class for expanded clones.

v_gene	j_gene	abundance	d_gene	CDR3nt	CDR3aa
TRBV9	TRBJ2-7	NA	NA	TGTGCCAGCATCAAAGGCGCATGGCAGGCAACCTACGAGCAGTACTTC	CASIKGAWQATYEQYF
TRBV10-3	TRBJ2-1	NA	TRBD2	TGTGCCATCAGTGCCAGCGGGAGGGCCAATGAGCAGTTCTTC	CAISASGRANEQFF
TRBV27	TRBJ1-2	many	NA	TGTGCCAGCGGGATGGGGTATGGCTACACCTTC	CASGMGYGYTF
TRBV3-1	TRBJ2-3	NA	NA	TGTGCCAGCAGCCAAGAACTACTAGCCCCTCCCCATACGCAGTATTTT	CASSQELLAPPHTQYF
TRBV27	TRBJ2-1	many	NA	TGTGCCAGCAGTTTGAGTCGGGCGGCCTACAATGAGCAGTTCTTC	CASSLSRAAYNEQFF
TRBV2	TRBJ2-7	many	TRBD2	TGTGCCAGCACCCGGACTAGCGGGAGTTTTTACGAGCAGTACTTC	CASTRTSGSFYEQYF
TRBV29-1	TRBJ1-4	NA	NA	TGCAGCGGCGGTTCCGGGCGTGAAAAACTGTTTTTT	CSGGSGREKLFF
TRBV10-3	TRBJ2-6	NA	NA	TGTGCCATCAGTGAAGACGGGGATCCCGGGGCCAACGTCCTGACTTTC	CAISEDGDPGANVLTF
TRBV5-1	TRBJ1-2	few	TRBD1	TGCGCCAGCAGCCAGGCATACAGGGGGTCGGACTATGGCTACACCTTC	CASSQAYRGSDYGYTF
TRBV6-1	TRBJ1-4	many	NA	TGTGCCAGCAGTATAGGGGGGACTAATGAAAAACTGTTTTTT	CASSIGGTNEKLFF
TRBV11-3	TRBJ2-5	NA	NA	TGTGCCAGCAGTTCAAGGGGGGGGGGGACCCAGTACTTC	CASSSRGGGTQYF
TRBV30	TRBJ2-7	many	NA	TGTGCCTGGAGTGTTTTGGCCCCCTACGAGCAGTACTTC	CAWSVLAPYEQYF
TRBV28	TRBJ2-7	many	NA	TGTGCCAGCAGTTTAGATGGTTCGGGGCCCTTGTACGAGCAGTACTTC	CASSLDGSGPLYEQYF
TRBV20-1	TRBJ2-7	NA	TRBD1	TGCAGTGCTAGAGATAAGGGGGCAGGAGAGCAGTACTTC	CSARDKGAGEQYF
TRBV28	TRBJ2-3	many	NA	TGTGCCAGCAGTTTAAGTCGGGTCGGCTTCACAGATACGCAGTATTTT	CASSLSRVGFTDTQYF
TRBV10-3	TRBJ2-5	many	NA	TGTGCCATCAGTGGGGACAACCAAGAGACCCAGTACTTC	CAISGDNQETQYF
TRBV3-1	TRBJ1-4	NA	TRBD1	TGTGCCAGCAGCCAAGATAGAACAGGGGGGCGAAAACTGTTTTTT	CASSQDRTGGRKLFF
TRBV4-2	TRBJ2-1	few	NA	TGTGCCAGCTGCGATGACCTGACACGTGAGCAGTTCTTC	CASCDDLTREQFF
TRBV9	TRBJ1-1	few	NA	TGTGCCAGCAGCGGGGGTCCGAGAGCGACTGAAGCTTTCTTT	CASSGGPRATEAFF
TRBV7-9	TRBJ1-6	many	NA	TGTGCCAGCAGCTCCCTCAGGGTTGGGAATTCACCCCTCCACTTT	CASSSLRVGNSPLHF
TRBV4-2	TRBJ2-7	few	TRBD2	TGTGCCAGCAGCCAAGATCCAACGGGAGGGCCTATGAGTTACGAGCAGTACTTC	CASSQDPTGGPMSYEQYF
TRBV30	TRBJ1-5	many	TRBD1	TGTGCCTGGACCAATACGGGACAGGGCAATCAGCCCCAGCATTTT	CAWTNTGQGNQPQHF
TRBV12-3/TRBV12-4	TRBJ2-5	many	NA	TGTGCCAGCAAAAATACCGGGACCCCGCTCGTGTACTTC	CASKNTGTPLVYF
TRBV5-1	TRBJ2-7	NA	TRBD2	TGCGCCAGCAGCTTTAGCGGGAGAGCGGCTCTCTACGAGCAGTACTTC	CASSFSGRAALYEQYF
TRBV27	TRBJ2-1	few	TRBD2	TGTGCCAGCAGTTTACGCGGGAGGGCCTTGAGTGAGCAGTTCTTC	CASSLRGRALSEQFF
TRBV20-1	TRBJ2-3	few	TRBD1	TGCAGTGCTAGCCGGGACAGGGACTCAGATACGCAGTATTTT	CSASRDRDSDTQYF
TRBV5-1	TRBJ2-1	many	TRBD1	TGCGCCAGCAGCTTGCAGGGGGCCCTGGGCCCCCAGTTCTTC	CASSLQGALGPQFF
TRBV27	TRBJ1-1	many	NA	TGTGCCAGCAGTTTTCAGGGAGGGATGAACACTGAAGCTTTCTTT	CASSFQGGMNTEAFF
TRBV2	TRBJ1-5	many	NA	TGTGCCAGCAGTGATGGGGGGAGAGATCAGCCCCAGCATTTT	CASSDGGRDQPQHF
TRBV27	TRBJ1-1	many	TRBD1	TGTGCCAGCAGTCCGAACAGGGGAGCCACTGAAGCTTTCTTT	CASSPNRGATEAFF
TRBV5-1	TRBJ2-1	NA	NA	TGCGCCAGCAAGGATCCCGGTAGGGGTGGGCAGTTCTTC	CASKDPGRGGQFF
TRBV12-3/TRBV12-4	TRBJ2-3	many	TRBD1	TGTGCCAGCAGCCAGGGGGTTCTGGGAGAAAGCACAGATACGCAGTATTTT	CASSQGVLGESTDTQYF
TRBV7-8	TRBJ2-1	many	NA	TGTGCCAGCAGCCCCCAGATCAATGAGCAGTTCTTC	CASSPQINEQFF
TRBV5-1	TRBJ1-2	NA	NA	TGCGCCAGCAGCTTGTTAGACAGCAACTATGGCTACACCTTC	CASSLLDSNYGYTF
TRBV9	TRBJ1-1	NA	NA	TGTGCCAGCAGCGTCTTAGACAGGACGTTTCAAGCTGAAGCTTTCTTT	CASSVLDRTFQAEAFF
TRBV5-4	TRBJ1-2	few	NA	TGTGCCAGCAGCTTGGGACAGCGCGGATATGGCTACACCTTC	CASSLGQRGYGYTF
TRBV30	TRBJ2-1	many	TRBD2	TGTGCCCGCCGAGCGGGAGGGCCAGGAGAGCAGTTCTTC	CARRAGGPGEQFF
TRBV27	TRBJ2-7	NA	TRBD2	TGTGCCAGCAGCCCGGCTAGCGGGACCTACTCCTACGAGCAGTACTTC	CASSPASGTYSYEQYF
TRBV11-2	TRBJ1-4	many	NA	TGTGCCAGCAGCTTGACAGCAACTAATGAAAAACTGTTTTTT	CASSLTATNEKLFF
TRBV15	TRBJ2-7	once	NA	TGTGCCACCAGCAAACGGACTATCGCCTACGAGCAGTACTTC	CATSKRTIAYEQYF
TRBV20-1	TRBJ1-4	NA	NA	TGCAGTGCTAGAAGGTTGAATGAAAAACTGTTTTTT	CSARRLNEKLFF
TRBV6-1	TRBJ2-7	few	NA	TGTGCCAGAATCGTAAATTTAAATGACGAGCAGTACTTC	CARIVNLNDEQYF
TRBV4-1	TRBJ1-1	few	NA	TGCGCCAGCAGCCAAGGACAGCTGACTGAAGCTTTCTTT	CASSQGQLTEAFF